This paragraph reports one T cell receptor beta chain. Its antigen is still unknown. This sample was included in a study of long-term antiretroviral therapy in people with HIV. Points from the study as a whole: Against controls, HIV repertoires showed narrower ranges of CDR3 length. ART preceded a rise in diversity that nonetheless stayed lower than in transplant donor controls. Participants lacked recorded data on ART adherence, viral resistance or therapy changes.

The CDR3 runs to 16 residues. V was trimmed by 4 bases and J by 2 bases, leaving 15 bases between them. CDR1 and CDR2 (germline): SGHRS, YFSETQ. The immunoSEQ assay was v3.0, run at survey level. Repertoires were generated with immunoSEQ multiplex PCR, while TCRdb's copy carries only in-frame clones and drops some. Among fewer than 55,000 clones listed, 90% to 95% were seen once. About 1-10 million cryopreserved PBMC were held in samples before DNA extraction. The chain joins TRBV5-1 to TRBJ1-4; D is possibly TRBD1 (5 bases). This specimen consisted of unsorted PBMCs, obtained 3.7 years after starting antiretroviral therapy. This TCR derives from a woman between 50 and 59 years old with HIV. The CDR3 is CASSHTGDGTNEKLFF. CDR3 in DNA: TGCGCCAGCAGCCATACCGGGGACGGGACTAATGAAAAACTGTTTTTT.